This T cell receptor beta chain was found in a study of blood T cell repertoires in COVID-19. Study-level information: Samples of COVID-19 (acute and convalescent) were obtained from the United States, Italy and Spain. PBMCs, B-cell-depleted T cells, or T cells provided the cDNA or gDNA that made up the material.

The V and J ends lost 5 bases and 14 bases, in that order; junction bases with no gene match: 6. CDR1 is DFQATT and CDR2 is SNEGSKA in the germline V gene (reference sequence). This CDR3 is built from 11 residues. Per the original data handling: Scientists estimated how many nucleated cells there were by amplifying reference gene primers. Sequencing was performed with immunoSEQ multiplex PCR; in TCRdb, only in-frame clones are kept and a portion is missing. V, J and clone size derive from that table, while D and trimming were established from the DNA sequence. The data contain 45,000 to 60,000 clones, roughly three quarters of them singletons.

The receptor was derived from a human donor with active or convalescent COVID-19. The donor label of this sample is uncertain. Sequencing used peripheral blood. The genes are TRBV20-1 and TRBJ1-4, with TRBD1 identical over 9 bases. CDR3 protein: CSAPDRGRLFF. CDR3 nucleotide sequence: TGCAGTGCTCCGGACAGGGGAAGGCTGTTTTTT.